This entry concerns a single TCR beta chain. Its antigen is currently unknown. The sequenced template was cDNA made from the entire isolated RNA. The data were produced by immunoSEQ multiplex PCR, yet TCRdb's version contains in-frame clones alone and is incomplete. The top ten clones hold 0.65% of a sample with about 160,000 clones, under 9.5% of them seen once. The data are from a study of beta chain features in type 1 diabetes. Study-wide context: Patients shared similar age, gender and cell yields with healthy donors. Study outcomes and limitations: PCR might pick shorter templates more often, in the same way for patients and controls. Cells expressing TCR highly could be over-represented by cDNA sequencing.

The CDR3 is made up of 14 amino acids. V lost 6 bases to trimming and J lost 1 base; unmatched junction nucleotides: 3. Per the germline V gene, CDR1 is MNHEY and CDR2 is SVGAGI. This receptor was obtained from a man between 18 and 35 years old in good health. The chain carries TRBV6-5 and TRBJ2-3; 8 bases line up with TRBD2. The sequenced sample was central memory CD4+ T cells from blood. DNA for the CDR3: TGTGCCAGCAGACCCGGGGGGGGCACAGATACGCAGTATTTT. It yields the protein CASRPGGGTDTQYF.